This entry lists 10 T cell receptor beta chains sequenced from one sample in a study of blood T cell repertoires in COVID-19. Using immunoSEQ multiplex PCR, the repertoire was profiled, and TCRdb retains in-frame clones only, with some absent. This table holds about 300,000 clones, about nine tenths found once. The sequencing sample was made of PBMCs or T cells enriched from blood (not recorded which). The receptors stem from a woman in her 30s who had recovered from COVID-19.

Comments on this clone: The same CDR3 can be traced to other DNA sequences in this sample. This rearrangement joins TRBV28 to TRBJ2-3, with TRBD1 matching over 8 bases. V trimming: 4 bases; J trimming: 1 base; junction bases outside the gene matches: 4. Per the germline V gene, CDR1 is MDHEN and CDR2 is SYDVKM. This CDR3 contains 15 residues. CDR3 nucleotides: TGTGCCAGCAGTTCCCCGGGACAGGGCACAGATACGCAGTATTTT. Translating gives CASSSPGQGTDTQYF. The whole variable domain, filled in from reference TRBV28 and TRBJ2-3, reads DVKVTQSSRYLVKRTGEKVFLECVQDMDHENMFWYRQDPGLGLRLIYFSYDVKMKEKGDIPEGYSVSREKKERFSLILESASTNQTSMYLCASSSPGQGTDTQYFGPGTRLTVL.

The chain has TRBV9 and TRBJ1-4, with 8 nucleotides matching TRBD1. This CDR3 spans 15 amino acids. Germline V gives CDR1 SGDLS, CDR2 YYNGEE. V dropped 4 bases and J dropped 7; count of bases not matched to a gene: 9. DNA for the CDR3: TGTGCCAGCAGCACCCGAGACAGGGGTGGTGAAAAACTGTTTTTT. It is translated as CASSTRDRGGEKLFF.

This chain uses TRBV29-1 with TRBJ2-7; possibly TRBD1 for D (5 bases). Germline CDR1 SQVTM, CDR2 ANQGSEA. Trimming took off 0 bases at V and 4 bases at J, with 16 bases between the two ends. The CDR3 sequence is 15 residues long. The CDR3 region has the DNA TGCAGCGTTGAAGATCCAGTCGGACACTTGTACGAGCAGTACTTC. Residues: CSVEDPVGHLYEQYF.

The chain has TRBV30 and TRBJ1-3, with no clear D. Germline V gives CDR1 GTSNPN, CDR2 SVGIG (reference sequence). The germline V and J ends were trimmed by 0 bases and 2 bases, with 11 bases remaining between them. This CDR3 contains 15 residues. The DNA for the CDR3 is TGTGCCTGGAGTGTAGCTTCGCCGGCTGGAAACACCATATATTTT. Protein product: CAWSVASPAGNTIYF.

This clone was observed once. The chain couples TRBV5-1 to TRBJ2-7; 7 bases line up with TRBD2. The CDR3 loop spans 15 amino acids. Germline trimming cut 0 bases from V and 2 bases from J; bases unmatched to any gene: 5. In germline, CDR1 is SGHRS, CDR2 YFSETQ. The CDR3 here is CASSLVAGNAYEQYF. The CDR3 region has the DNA TGCGCCAGCAGCTTGGTAGCGGGCAACGCCTACGAGCAGTACTTC.

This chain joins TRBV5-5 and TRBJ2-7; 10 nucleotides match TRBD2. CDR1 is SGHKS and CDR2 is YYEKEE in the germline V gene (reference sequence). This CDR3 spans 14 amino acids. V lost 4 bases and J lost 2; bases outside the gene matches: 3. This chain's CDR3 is CASSTGLAAYEQYF. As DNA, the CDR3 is TGTGCCAGCAGCACTGGACTAGCGGCCTACGAGCAGTACTTC.

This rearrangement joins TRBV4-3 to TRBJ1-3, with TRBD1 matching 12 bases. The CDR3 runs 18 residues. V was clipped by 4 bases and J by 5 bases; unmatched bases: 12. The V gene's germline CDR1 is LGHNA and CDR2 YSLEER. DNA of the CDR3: TGCGCCAGCAGCCTTTCGACTCCGGGACAGGGGGCTAGAAACACCATATATTTT. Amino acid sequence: CASSLSTPGQGARNTIYF.

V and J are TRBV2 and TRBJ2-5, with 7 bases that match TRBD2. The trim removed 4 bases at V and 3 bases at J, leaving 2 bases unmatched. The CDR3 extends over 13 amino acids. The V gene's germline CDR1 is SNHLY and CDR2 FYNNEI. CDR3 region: CASSAGTKETQYF. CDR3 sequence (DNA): TGTGCCAGCAGTGCCGGGACTAAAGAGACCCAGTACTTC.

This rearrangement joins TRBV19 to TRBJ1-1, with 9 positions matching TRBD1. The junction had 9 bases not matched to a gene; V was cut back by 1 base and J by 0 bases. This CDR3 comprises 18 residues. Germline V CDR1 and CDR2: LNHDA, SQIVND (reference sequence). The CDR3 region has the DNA TGTGCCAGTAGTATAGCATCGGGGACAGGGATTATGAACACTGAAGCTTTCTTT. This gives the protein CASSIASGTGIMNTEAFF.

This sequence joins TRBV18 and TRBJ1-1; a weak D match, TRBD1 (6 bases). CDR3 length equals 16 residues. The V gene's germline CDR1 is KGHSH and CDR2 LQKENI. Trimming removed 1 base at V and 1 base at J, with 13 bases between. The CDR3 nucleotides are TGTGCCAGCTCACCACGTGGGGGCACCCCGAACACTGAAGCTTTCTTT. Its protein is CASSPRGGTPNTEAFF.